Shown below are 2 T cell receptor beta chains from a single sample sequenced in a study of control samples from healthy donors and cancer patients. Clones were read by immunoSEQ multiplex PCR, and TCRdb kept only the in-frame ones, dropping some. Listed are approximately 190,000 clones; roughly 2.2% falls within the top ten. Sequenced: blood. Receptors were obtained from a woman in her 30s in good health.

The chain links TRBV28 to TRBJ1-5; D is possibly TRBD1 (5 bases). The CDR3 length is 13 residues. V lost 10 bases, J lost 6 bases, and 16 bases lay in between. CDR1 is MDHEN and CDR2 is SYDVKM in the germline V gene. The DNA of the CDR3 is TGTGCCATCGATTGGGGGTACGGTCAGCCCCAGCATTTT. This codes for CAIDWGYGQPQHF.

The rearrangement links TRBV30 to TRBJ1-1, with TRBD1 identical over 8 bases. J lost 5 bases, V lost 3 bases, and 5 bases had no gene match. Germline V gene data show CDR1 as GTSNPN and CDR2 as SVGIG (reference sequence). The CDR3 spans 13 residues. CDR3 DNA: TGTGCCTGGAGGAGGACAGGGATGACTGAAGCTTTCTTT. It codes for CAWRRTGMTEAFF.